These 26 T cell receptor beta chains originate from one sample sequenced in a study of naive and memory T cell subsets. Four PCR rounds used nested alpha and beta constant region primers plus the SP2 primer. TCRdb processed the 5' RACE reads anew with MiXCR; each CDR3 protein has one entry. The sample contains about 32,000 distinct CDR3 sequences, roughly 17% of which appear only once. An oligonucleotide containing a UMI was ligated to the 3' end of TCR cDNA. Source of these receptors: a female donor in good health.

V usage is TRBV6-5 and J usage is TRBJ1-5; D uncertain. V shed 5 bases and J shed 4 bases, with 6 bases lying between them. Germline CDR1 reads MNHEY; CDR2 reads SVGAGI. The CDR3 sequence is 12 residues long. The CDR3 is CASSEINQPQHF. The CDR3 DNA is TGTGCCAGCAGTGAGATTAATCAGCCCCAGCATTTT.

This clonotype occurred many times. The chain employs TRBV19 and TRBJ2-3; 8 nucleotides align to TRBD1. Germline V lookup: CDR1 LNHDA, CDR2 SQIVND (reference sequence). Trimming removed 4 bases from V and 2 bases from J; junction bases left unmatched: 5. This CDR3 contains 15 residues. CDR3 residues: CASSTGGSYTDTQYF. DNA for the CDR3: TGTGCCAGTAGTACAGGGGGCTCCTACACAGATACGCAGTATTTT.

The chain joins TRBV12-5 to TRBJ1-6, with D unclear. The ends were cut back, 4 bases at V and 10 bases at J, with 11 bases in the middle. The CDR3 is 13 amino acids. CDR1 is LGHNT and CDR2 is FRNRAP in the germline V gene. The CDR3 spells CASGSSGVSPLHF. CDR3 DNA: TGTGCTAGTGGTTCGTCGGGAGTCTCACCCCTCCACTTT.

This sequence joins TRBV6-1 and TRBJ2-3, with D perhaps matching TRBD1 (6 bases). Germline V CDR1 and CDR2: MNHNS, SASEGT. Trimming took off 4 bases at V and 6 bases at J, with 11 bases between the two ends. The CDR3 spans 13 residues. This chain's CDR3 is CASSGGPGDTQYF. The CDR3 DNA sequence: TGTGCCAGCAGTGGGGGGCCTGGGGATACGCAGTATTTT.

This clonotype was seen more than once but under ten times. V is TRBV20-1 and J is TRBJ2-3; D perhaps matches TRBD2 (5 bases). CDR3 size: 13 residues. V was pared by 6 bases and J by 4 bases, with 14 bases between. The germline V gene has CDR1 DFQATT and CDR2 SNEGSKA (reference sequence). The CDR3 region has the DNA TGCAGTGCGCCGGGGTCAAGGGCAGATACGCAGTATTTT. Amino acids: CSAPGSRADTQYF.

This clonotype is judged medium-sized. This chain uses TRBV7-2 with TRBJ2-4; D gene ambiguous. The V end lost 1 base, the J end lost 0 bases, and 10 bases lay between the germline ends. Germline V gives CDR1 SGHTA, CDR2 FQGNSA. The CDR3 runs 16 residues. Written as DNA, the CDR3 is TGTGCCAGCAGCTTAGACTACCGACTAGCCAAAAACATTCAGTACTTC. It specifies CASSLDYRLAKNIQYF.

The rearrangement joins TRBV9 to TRBJ1-3; 8 nucleotides line up with TRBD1. V shed 3 bases, J shed 2 bases, and the junction held 4 bases outside the gene matches. The germline gives CDR1 SGDLS, CDR2 YYNGEE. This CDR3 is 15 amino acids long. The CDR3 DNA reads as TGTGCCAGCAGCGAGAGGACAGGGACTGGAAACACCATATATTTT. Its translation is CASSERTGTGNTIYF. The variable domain in full, completed from reference TRBV9 and TRBJ1-3, reads DSGVTQTPKHLITATGQRVTLRCSPRSGDLSVYWYQQSLDQGLQFLIQYYNGEERAKGNILERFSAQQFPDLHSELNLSSLELGDSALYFCASSERTGTGNTIYFGEGSWLTVV.

By sample share, this clonotype is medium-sized (0.01 to 0.1%). The V gene is TRBV2, the J gene TRBJ2-1; 9 nucleotides line up with TRBD2. V lost 5 bases to trimming and J lost 4 bases; unmatched junction nucleotides: 3. Germline-derived CDR1 and CDR2 are SNHLY and FYNNEI. CDR3 size: 14 residues. CDR3: CASSSSGVYNEQFF. In nucleotides, the CDR3 is TGTGCCAGCAGTTCTAGCGGGGTGTACAATGAGCAGTTCTTC.

This sequence joins TRBV10-3 and TRBJ2-7, with D uncertain. In germline, CDR1 is ENHRY, CDR2 SYGVKD. The germline V and J ends were trimmed by 2 bases and 0 bases, with 8 bases remaining between them. This CDR3 has 14 residues. The CDR3 nucleotides read TGTGCCATCAGTGAGGGGGTCCTCTCCTACGAGCAGTACTTC. Translation: CAISEGVLSYEQYF.

Many counts were recorded for this clonotype. V gene TRBV6-4 combines with J gene TRBJ1-6, with a tentative D call TRBD1 (5 bases). The CDR3 has 14 amino acids. V was trimmed by 6 bases and J by 10 bases, leaving 16 bases between them. Germline V gene data show CDR1 as MRHNA and CDR2 as SNTAGT. CDR3 loop: CASRGVGFESPLHF. In DNA form, the CDR3 reads TGTGCCAGCAGGGGGGTCGGCTTCGAGTCACCCCTCCACTTT.

This chain links TRBV9 with TRBJ1-1; D might be TRBD1 (5 bases). Trimming took 0 bases from V and 3 from J, leaving 12 bases between them. Germline V gives CDR1 SGDLS, CDR2 YYNGEE. The CDR3 loop spans 15 amino acids. The CDR3 region has the DNA TGTGCCAGCAGCGTAGATGCAGGGAAGTACACTGAAGCTTTCTTT. Amino acids: CASSVDAGKYTEAFF.

By share of the sample, this clonotype is medium-sized. The chain recombines TRBV20-1 with TRBJ2-7; tentatively, D is TRBD1 or TRBD2 (5 bases each). The CDR3 is 14 residues long. Trimming shortened V by 6 bases and J by 1 base, and 16 bases separated the two germline ends. Looked up from germline, CDR1 is DFQATT and CDR2 is SNEGSKA (reference sequence). CDR3 in amino acids: CSAPLPGGSYEQYF. CDR3 sequence (DNA): TGCAGTGCGCCTCTCCCTGGGGGTTCCTACGAGCAGTACTTC.

V gene TRBV6-5 combines with J gene TRBJ1-1; 7 bases fit TRBD1. V shed 6 bases and J 1 base; nucleotides not matched to a gene: 11. The CDR3 has 16 residues. The germline V gene has CDR1 MNHEY and CDR2 SVGAGI. CDR3 residues: CASSPARTGKNTEAFF. The CDR3 bases are TGTGCCAGCAGCCCAGCCCGGACAGGCAAGAACACTGAAGCTTTCTTT.

This chain uses TRBV5-1 with TRBJ1-4; possible D gene TRBD1, 6 bases. This CDR3 is built from 15 residues. Germline V lookup: CDR1 SGHRS, CDR2 YFSETQ. Trimming left V 0 bases short and J 7 bases short, with 13 bases between. The CDR3 is CASSLGGGRGEKLFF. For the CDR3, the DNA is TGCGCCAGCAGCTTGGGCGGGGGGCGAGGTGAAAAACTGTTTTTT.

The chain links TRBV5-1 to TRBJ2-1, with TRBD2 matching over 8 bases. CDR1 is SGHRS, CDR2 YFSETQ, per germline. The CDR3 is 15 residues long. V lost 4 bases, J lost 7 bases, and 10 bases stayed unmatched. As DNA, the CDR3 is TGCGCCAGCAGCCATGACGGACTAGCCGTGAATGAGCAGTTCTTC. Translating gives CASSHDGLAVNEQFF.

J is TRBJ1-1 and V is TRBV29-1; 7 nucleotides line up with TRBD1. This CDR3 spans 15 amino acids. V dropped 6 bases and J dropped 1; count of bases not matched to a gene: 11. CDR1 and CDR2 (germline): SQVTM, ANQGSEA. The CDR3 bases are TGCAGCGTAGAACAGGGGTTGAAGGGGAACACTGAAGCTTTCTTT. It is translated as CSVEQGLKGNTEAFF.

This clonotype was counted many times. The chain combines TRBV29-1 with TRBJ1-2, with D perhaps TRBD1 (5 bases). Trimming shortened V by 2 bases and J by 4 bases, and 11 bases separated the two germline ends. The CDR3 extends over 13 amino acids. The germline CDR1 and CDR2 sequences are SQVTM and ANQGSEA. CDR3 in DNA: TGCAGCGTTGAAAAGGGGCAGGCCTATGGCTACACCTTC. Translation: CSVEKGQAYGYTF.

This clonotype was counted only a few times. CDR3: CASSLDPGRRNNSPLHF. The CDR3 nucleotides are TGCGCCAGCAGCTTGGATCCAGGGAGGAGGAATAATTCACCCCTCCACTTT. V and J are TRBV5-1 and TRBJ1-6, with D perhaps matching TRBD1 (5 bases). Germline CDR1 reads SGHRS; CDR2 reads YFSETQ. V lost 0 bases, J lost 5 bases, and 15 bases lay in between. The CDR3 has 17 amino acids.

The sample holds many counts of this clonotype. This rearrangement joins TRBV6-5 to TRBJ2-7; 8 positions match TRBD2. In germline, CDR1 is MNHEY, CDR2 SVGAGI. The CDR3 sequence is 12 residues long. V lost 2 bases and J lost 6; bases outside the gene matches: 0. The CDR3 is CASSYAGGEQYF. The CDR3 coding sequence is TGTGCCAGCAGTTACGCGGGGGGCGAGCAGTACTTC.

About this clonotype itself: A much larger clone sits a single nucleotide away, making a read error possible. The rearrangement uses TRBV25-1 and TRBJ2-7; D gene ambiguous. The ends were cut back, 4 bases at V and 2 bases at J, with 9 bases in the middle. Looked up from germline, CDR1 is MGHDK and CDR2 is SYGVNS. This CDR3 is 13 amino acids long. This CDR3 reads CASSGQRAYEQYF. Written as DNA, the CDR3 is TGTGCCAGCAGTGGTCAGCGAGCCTACGAGCAGTACTTC.

Within the sample, this clonotype is medium-sized. The chain links TRBV29-1 to TRBJ2-3; D might be TRBD2 (5 bases). Trimming took off 5 bases at V and 2 bases at J, with 14 bases between the two ends. This CDR3 is 14 amino acids long. The germline gives CDR1 SQVTM, CDR2 ANQGSEA. This chain's CDR3 is CSVPSTGNTDTQYF. CDR3 sequence (DNA): TGCAGCGTTCCAAGCACGGGGAACACAGATACGCAGTATTTT.

This clonotype was detected ten times or more. The genes are TRBV7-9 and TRBJ1-2; TRBD1 aligns across 7 bases. Germline CDR1 is SEHNR and CDR2 is FQNEAQ (reference sequence). Trimming took 3 bases from V and 8 from J; bases not matched to a gene: 12. This CDR3 comprises 15 residues. CDR3 loop: CASSFPSGDRDGYTF. In nucleotides, the CDR3 is TGTGCCAGCAGCTTCCCCTCAGGAGACAGGGACGGCTACACCTTC.

V gene TRBV20-1 combines with J gene TRBJ1-2; D is undetermined. The CDR3 has 12 residues. Germline values: CDR1 DFQATT, CDR2 SNEGSKA (reference sequence). The germline V and J ends were trimmed by 6 bases and 4 bases, with 12 bases remaining between them. This CDR3 is CSAPDKGYGYTF. CDR3 sequence (DNA): TGCAGTGCGCCTGACAAGGGCTATGGCTACACCTTC.

This clonotype has a count of ten or more. As DNA, the CDR3 is TGCGCCAGCAGCCCCGGGGGTAGCGGGGGGGAGAATGAGCAGTTCTTC. This sequence encodes CASSPGGSGGENEQFF. The V call is TRBV5-1, the J call TRBJ2-1; 11 nucleotides match TRBD2. The CDR3 contains 16 residues. With 4 bases clipped from V and 7 bases from J, the junction kept 10 bases outside the gene matches. Germline V CDR1 and CDR2: SGHRS, YFSETQ.

This clonotype was picked up a small number of times. The chain uses TRBV9 and TRBJ2-2; D is uncertain. Germline CDR1 and CDR2: SGDLS and YYNGEE. Trimming shortened V by 4 bases and J by 6 bases, and 7 bases separated the two germline ends. This CDR3 region has 12 residues. The CDR3 DNA follows: TGTGCCAGCAGCCCCTGGCCCGGGGAGCTGTTTTTT. Protein sequence: CASSPWPGELFF.

The chain links TRBV12-5 to TRBJ2-3; D uncertain. Trimming took off 1 base at V and 3 bases at J, with 11 bases between the two ends. The CDR3 covers 15 residues. The germline CDR1 and CDR2 sequences are LGHNT and FRNRAP. The CDR3 spells CASGLAGRGTDTQYF. Written as DNA, the CDR3 is TGTGCTAGTGGTTTGGCAGGCCGTGGGACAGATACGCAGTATTTT.